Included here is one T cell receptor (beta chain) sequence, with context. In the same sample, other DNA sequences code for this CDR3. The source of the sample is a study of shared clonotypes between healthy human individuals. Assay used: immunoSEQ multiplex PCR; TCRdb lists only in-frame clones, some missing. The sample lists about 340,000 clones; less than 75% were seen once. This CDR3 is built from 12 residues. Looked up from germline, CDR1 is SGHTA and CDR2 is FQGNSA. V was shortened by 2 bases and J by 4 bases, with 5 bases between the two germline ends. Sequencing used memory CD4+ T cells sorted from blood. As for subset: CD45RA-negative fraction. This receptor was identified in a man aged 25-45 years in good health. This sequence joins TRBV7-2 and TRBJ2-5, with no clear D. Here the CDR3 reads CASSLLRETQYF. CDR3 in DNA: TGTGCCAGCAGCTTATTGAGAGAGACCCAGTACTTC.